Given below is one T cell receptor (beta chain) in context. The data originate from a study of T cell responses to AZD1222 COVID-19 vaccine. The CDR3 length is 14 residues. Per germline, CDR1 ENHRY and CDR2 SYGVKD. The V segment lost 6 bases and the J segment 3 bases; nucleotides outside the gene matches: 5. Assay used: immunoSEQ multiplex PCR; TCRdb lists only in-frame clones, some missing. The repertoire holds 150,000 to 200,000 clones, about 88% seen once, with roughly 27% in the top ten. The clonotype comes from an adult who received the AZD1222 COVID-19 vaccine. The chain joins TRBV10-3 to TRBJ1-1; 9 bases are a match to TRBD1. Sequences were derived from peripheral blood, sampled 28 days after the second AZD1222 dose. CDR3 in DNA: TGTGCCATCAGAGAAACAGGGGGCTACACTGAAGCTTTCTTT. It translates to CAIRETGGYTEAFF.